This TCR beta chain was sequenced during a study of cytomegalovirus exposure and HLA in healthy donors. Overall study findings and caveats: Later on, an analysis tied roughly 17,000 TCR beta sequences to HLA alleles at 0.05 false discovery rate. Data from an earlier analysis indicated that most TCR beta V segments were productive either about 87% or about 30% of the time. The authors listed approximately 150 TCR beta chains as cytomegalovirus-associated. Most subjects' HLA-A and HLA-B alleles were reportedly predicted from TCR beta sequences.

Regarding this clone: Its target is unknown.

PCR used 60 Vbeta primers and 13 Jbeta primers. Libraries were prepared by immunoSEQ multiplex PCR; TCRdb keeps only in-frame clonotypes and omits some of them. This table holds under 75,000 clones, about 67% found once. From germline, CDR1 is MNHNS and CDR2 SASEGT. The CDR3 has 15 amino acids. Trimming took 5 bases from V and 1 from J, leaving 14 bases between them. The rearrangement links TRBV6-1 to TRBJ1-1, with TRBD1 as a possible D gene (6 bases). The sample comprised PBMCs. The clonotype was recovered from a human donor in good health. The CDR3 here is CASSLTDRKNTEAFF. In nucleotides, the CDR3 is TGTGCCAGCAGTTTAACGGACAGAAAGAACACTGAAGCTTTCTTT.